This T cell receptor beta chain was recovered during a study of CD8+CD57+ T cells in acquired aplastic anemia. Looking at the study overall: Each DNA sample taken from sorted CD4+ and CD8+ cells came to approximately 3.2 ug on average. CD4+ cells from healthy donors averaged approximately 11 million reads.

V gave up 3 bases and J gave up 8 bases, with 14 bases separating them. This CDR3 region has 14 residues. In germline, CDR1 is SGHTA, CDR2 FQGNSA. Study observations and caveats: Any difference that existed in CD8+ Simpson's diversity between patients and controls was not significant.

This clonotype was observed many times. The antigen is not known. TCR beta VDJ combinations and CDR3 sequences were profiled from genomic DNA. TCRdb recomputed calls from the reads with MiXCR, one row per CDR3 protein. The sample gives over 150,000 distinct CDR3 sequences, roughly 47% of which show up once; 1.1% is in the top ten. V is TRBV7-2 and J is TRBJ1-5, with D possibly matching TRBD1 (5 bases). This sequence originates from a human donor in good health. The material sequenced was sorted CD4+, CD8+, or CD8+CD57+ T cells (not recorded which) from PBMCs. CDR3 sequence (DNA): TGTGCCAGCAGCTTCAGGGCTGGGGTCGAGCCCCAGCATTTT. Translating gives CASSFRAGVEPQHF.